This T cell receptor beta chain was sequenced during a study of T cell responses to AZD1222 COVID-19 vaccine (dated by TCRdb to 2020 to 2023). Background on the whole study: AZD1222 recipients with second doses at about 4 weeks or about 12 weeks were pooled, because spike-specific TCR depth and breadth did not differ between schedules. A total of 230 to 250 trial participants underwent TCR sequencing, of whom about 210 received two doses of AZD1222 and around 26 received two doses of the MenACWY control vaccine. Trial participants were enrolled into age subgroups of 18-55, 56-69 and 70-plus years, which contained roughly 150, 30 and 60 TCR-sequenced participants, respectively.

Overall results and qualifications from the work: The whole spike protein was spanned by vaccine-associated CD4 TCRs, and dominant responses were seen in regions 160-218 and 743-854. Conclusions about previously exposed vaccinees are limited because only six or seven AZD1222 recipients were SARS-CoV-2 seropositive at baseline. In the small 56-69-year group, the increase in depth fell short of significance, most likely because of low power. Because no day 14 peak-response samples were available, the repertoires could be characterized only after the peak T cell response. Nearly half of unique spike-specific TCRs reportedly recognized epitopes outside regions mutated in the B.1.351 and B.1.1.7 variants. Participants were mostly white British, with more females than males. The authors suggested clonal diversity may have been underestimated. After two AZD1222 doses, both the breadth and the depth of spike-specific TCRs were significantly higher than at day 0 and than in MenACWY recipients.

The sample's time point label, in plain terms: baseline before first vaccination. The vaccinee samples were drawn from two UK trials, COV001 and COV002, one of which was a single-blind randomized controlled phase 2/3 trial testing AZD1222 (ChAdOx1 nCoV-19) in healthy adults. For TCRbeta chain sequencing, PBMC samples were collected from trial participants at day 0 and at day 28 after the second dose. The CDR3 holds 15 amino acids from the cysteine to the phenylalanine. Only the CDR3 part of the read is kept: 45 bases, read in frame from the first base. Per the germline V gene, LGHNA is the CDR1 and YSLEER is the CDR2. V and J are truncated by 4 bases and 5 bases respectively, leaving an intervening sequence of 14 bases. Worth noting for this clone: Its antigen specificity is not known. Base qualities are not provided; no much larger clone lies one nucleotide away.

The CDR3 regions of human TCRbeta chains were analyzed by immunosequencing. Per the authors' processing: TCRs in the repertoires were compared against a reference library of SARS-CoV-2-specific TCRs that had been generated with the MIRA antigen-specificity platform. Breadth was defined as the fraction of unique TCRs that were SARS-CoV-2-associated, and depth was defined as the fraction of total T cells that were SARS-CoV-2-associated. Using the MIRA data, every spike-specific TCR was mapped to the spike region that the TCR reacted to and assigned to either a CD4 or a CD8 class. Log10-transformed breadth and depth values were compared by one-way ANOVA with Sidak's multiple comparisons tests. TCRdb obtained this table from immuneACCESS and retained in-frame rearrangements with V and J assigned. These tables miss some clones; where compared with another copy, unresolved V genes account for less than half of the shortfall, and the remainder is unexplained. The V and J calls and clone size come from that table; D and trimming were worked out from the DNA. The sample contains over 60,000 clones, more than 75% of them found a single time. Approximately 25% of the sample is taken by the ten largest.

The source of this sequence is an adult in good health. The specimen comprised peripheral blood, sampled on day 0 of AZD1222 vaccination. The chain was built from TRBV4-3 and TRBJ2-2, with TRBD2 perhaps the D gene, on 5 matching bases. In nucleotides, the sequence is TGCGCCAGCAGCCCGTCGGGGATGCAGACCGGGGAGCTGTTTTTT. Its protein product is CASSPSGMQTGELFF.